A single sample gave rise to the 29 T cell receptor beta chains below, sequenced in a study of blood T cells in healthy people across ages. A second PCR, run for about 6 to 11 cycles, used a sample-barcoded 5' primer plus a J-beta primer mix. TCRdb recomputed calls from the 5' RACE reads with MiXCR, one row per CDR3 protein. The repertoire holds about 830,000 distinct CDR3 sequences, with roughly 60% as singletons. The sample consisted of blood. Receptors were obtained from a man younger than 45 in good health.

A few counts support this clonotype. The chain couples TRBV7-3 to TRBJ2-3, with 8 bases aligning to TRBD2. The CDR3 is 16 amino acids. J lost 3 bases, V lost 1 base, and 6 bases had no gene match. Germline V gene lookup returns CDR1 SGHTA and CDR2 FQGTGA. The CDR3 protein is CASSLMRTGGTDTQYF. As DNA, the CDR3 is TGTGCCAGCAGCTTAATGAGGACGGGGGGGACAGATACGCAGTATTTT.

The chain couples TRBV9 to TRBJ2-7; 8 positions agree with TRBD1. V lost 4 bases to trimming and J lost 2 bases; unmatched junction nucleotides: 8. CDR3 size: 15 residues. The V gene's germline CDR1 is SGDLS and CDR2 YYNGEE. CDR3 nucleotide sequence: TGTGCCAGCAGCCTGACAGGGGACAACGCCTACGAGCAGTACTTC. It yields the protein CASSLTGDNAYEQYF.

This clonotype was found a few times. The V gene is TRBV5-4, the J gene TRBJ1-2; perhaps TRBD1 as D (5 bases). Germline CDR1 SGHNT, CDR2 YYREEE (reference sequence). The germline V and J ends were trimmed by 4 bases and 4 bases, with 14 bases remaining between them. This CDR3 is 14 amino acids long. The CDR3 loop is CASSPGPGGYGYTF. In DNA, the CDR3 is TGTGCCAGCAGCCCTGGGCCCGGGGGCTATGGCTACACCTTC.

V gene TRBV29-1 combines with J gene TRBJ1-2; perhaps TRBD1 as D (5 bases). Germline CDR1 and CDR2: SQVTM and ANQGSEA. Trimming removed 4 bases at V and 1 base at J, with 7 bases between. This CDR3 spans 12 amino acids. CDR3 DNA: TGCAGCGTTGCTGACAGTAACTATGGCTACACCTTC. Protein: CSVADSNYGYTF. Using reference TRBV29-1 and TRBJ1-2 for the parts outside the CDR3, the full variable domain is SAVISQKPSRDICQRGTSLTIQCQVDSQVTMMFWYRQQPGQSLTLIATANQGSEATYESGFVIDKFPISRPNLTFSTLTVSNMSPEDSSIYLCSVADSNYGYTFGSGTRLTVV.

This clonotype was recorded only once. The chain uses TRBV6-2 or TRBV6-3 and TRBJ2-1; a weak D match, TRBD2 (6 bases). Germline V gene data show CDR1 as MNHEY and CDR2 as SVGEGT. The V end was cut by 7 bases, the J end by 5 bases, with 12 bases between. The CDR3 runs to 13 residues. The chain's CDR3 is CASTAGRNNEQFF. The CDR3, as DNA: TGTGCCAGCACGGCAGGGAGGAACAATGAGCAGTTCTTC.

The chain has TRBV2 and TRBJ2-1, with TRBD1 matching over 7 bases. Germline V gene data show CDR1 as SNHLY and CDR2 as FYNNEI. J gave up 3 bases and V 5 bases, and 7 bases lay outside the gene matches. CDR3 length: 15 residues. DNA for the CDR3: TGTGCCAGCAGTCCGACAGGGACAAACTACAATGAGCAGTTCTTC. Its protein is CASSPTGTNYNEQFF.

V and J are TRBV4-3 and TRBJ2-7; D gene uncertain. CDR1 is LGHNA, CDR2 YSLEER, per germline. The V gene lost 3 bases and the J gene lost 1 base, with 10 bases spanning the gap. CDR3 length equals 14 residues. In DNA, the CDR3 is TGCGCCAGCAGCCAGGTTGCAGCATCCTACGAGCAGTACTTC. Protein product: CASSQVAASYEQYF.

V gene TRBV6-2 or TRBV6-3 combines with J gene TRBJ2-1; D is undetermined. V was pared by 6 bases and J by 4 bases, with 16 bases between. The CDR3 is made up of 15 amino acids. CDR1 is MNHEY and CDR2 is SVGEGT in the germline V gene. DNA for the CDR3: TGTGCCAGCAGCGCGCTGAACTCAATATACAATGAGCAGTTCTTC. Protein: CASSALNSIYNEQFF.

This clonotype was detected once. V is TRBV6-2 or TRBV6-3 and J is TRBJ1-2, with D possibly TRBD1 on 6 matching bases. CDR1 and CDR2 from the germline V gene are MNHEY and SVGEGT. Trimming took off 6 bases at V and 8 bases at J, with 13 bases between the two ends. The length of the CDR3 is 12 residues. The CDR3 sequence is CASSRPGEGYTF. DNA for the CDR3: TGTGCCAGCAGCCGGCCAGGGGAAGGCTACACCTTC.

CDR3 region: CATAEAGELFF. The CDR3 DNA reads TGTGCCACCGCGGAAGCCGGGGAGCTGTTTTTT. The chain uses TRBV6-2 or TRBV6-3 and TRBJ2-2; D is undetermined. V lost 10 bases and J lost 6, with 9 bases in between. The length of the CDR3 is 11 residues. The germline V gene encodes CDR1 MNHEY and CDR2 SVGEGT.

V gene TRBV6-2 or TRBV6-3 combines with J gene TRBJ2-1; 9 bases fit TRBD1. The CDR3 sequence is 12 residues long. Germline CDR1 is MNHEY and CDR2 is SVGEGT. J gave up 6 bases and V 7 bases, and 1 base lay outside the gene matches. Here the CDR3 reads CASKTGGNEQFF. In nucleotides, the CDR3 is TGTGCCAGCAAGACAGGGGGCAATGAGCAGTTCTTC.

This clonotype was seen a few times. V gene TRBV3-1 combines with J gene TRBJ2-3; D unresolved. V was shortened by 1 base and J by 0 bases, with 5 bases between the two germline ends. This CDR3 region has 14 residues. The germline CDR1 and CDR2 sequences are LGHDT and YNNKEL (reference sequence). The CDR3 DNA is TGTGCCAGCAGCCAAGGAACTAGCACAGATACGCAGTATTTT. As protein: CASSQGTSTDTQYF.

V gene TRBV27 combines with J gene TRBJ2-4, with a weak D call TRBD2 (6 bases). The CDR3 contains 15 residues. Germline CDR1 MNHEY, CDR2 SMNVEV (reference sequence). V shed 6 bases and J shed 3 bases, with 15 bases lying between them. The CDR3, as DNA: TGTGCCAGCAGGGACTCTAGCGCCGGCAAAAACATTCAGTACTTC. This sequence encodes CASRDSSAGKNIQYF.

The chain uses TRBV28 and TRBJ2-5, with D perhaps TRBD1 (6 bases). This CDR3 comprises 12 residues. The V gene's germline CDR1 is MDHEN and CDR2 SYDVKM. The V gene lost 8 bases and the J gene lost 4 bases, with 11 bases spanning the gap. The CDR3 DNA reads as TGTGCCAGCGGCGGACAGCTAGAGACCCAGTACTTC. It yields the protein CASGGQLETQYF.

The chain uses TRBV20-1 and TRBJ2-2; D could derive from TRBD1 or TRBD2 (5 bases each). V was trimmed by 1 base and J by 0 bases, leaving 9 bases between them. The CDR3 loop spans 15 amino acids. Per the germline V gene, CDR1 is DFQATT and CDR2 is SNEGSKA (reference sequence). The CDR3 sequence: CSARGGTSNTGELFF. CDR3 DNA: TGCAGTGCTAGAGGGGGGACGTCGAACACCGGGGAGCTGTTTTTT.

V gene TRBV6-5 combines with J gene TRBJ1-1, with 7 bases identical to TRBD1. Germline loops: CDR1 MNHEY, CDR2 SVGAGI. The CDR3 extends over 13 amino acids. Trimming cost V 6 bases and J 5 bases; bases outside gene matches: 6. CDR3 sequence (DNA): TGTGCCAGCAGGATACAGGGGAGGACTGAAGCTTTCTTT. Translation gives CASRIQGRTEAFF.

The rearrangement uses TRBV10-3 and TRBJ2-5, with 8 positions matching TRBD2. The CDR3 contains 14 residues. CDR1 ENHRY and CDR2 SYGVKD come from the germline V gene. J was trimmed by 5 bases and V by 2 bases; bases with no gene match: 4. In nucleotides, the CDR3 is TGTGCCATCAGTGAGGCGGGGGGAGATGAGACCCAGTACTTC. Translating gives CAISEAGGDETQYF.

Regarding this clonotype: One junction end does not reproduce the germline sequence, and a read error may be involved. The V and J genes are TRBV20-1 and TRBJ2-4; weak D call: TRBD1 (5 bases). The DNA end favors TRBJ2-7, so the J call may be wrong. This CDR3 is built from 16 residues. Per germline, CDR1 DFQATT and CDR2 SNEGSKA (reference sequence). Written as DNA, the CDR3 is TGCGGTGCTAGAGATCTGGGCAGGGTTTACTCCTACGAGCAGTACTTC. Its protein is CGARDLGRVYSYEQYF.

V is TRBV6-6 and J is TRBJ1-6; TRBD1 is a possible D gene (5 bases). V lost 2 bases, J lost 7 bases, and 9 bases lay in between. The CDR3 covers 14 residues. CDR1 and CDR2 from the germline V gene are MNHNY and SVGAGI (reference sequence). CDR3 amino acids: CASSYEGMNSPLHF. The DNA of the CDR3 is TGTGCCAGCAGTTACGAGGGGATGAATTCACCCCTCCACTTT.

The chain couples TRBV7-2 to TRBJ2-3; 11 bases are a match to TRBD2. The CDR3 spans 19 residues. Germline V gene data show CDR1 as SGHTA and CDR2 as FQGNSA. Trimming cost V 2 bases and J 7 bases; bases outside gene matches: 17. The CDR3 nucleotides are TGTGCCAGCAGCTTACCCCATCAGCTAGCGGGGGGCCCCAGGTATACGCAGTATTTT. Its translation: CASSLPHQLAGGPRYTQYF. The full variable domain, completed using reference TRBV7-2 and TRBJ2-3, is GAGVSQSPSNKVTEKGKDVELRCDPISGHTALYWYRQSLGQGLEFLIYFQGNSAPDKSGLPSDRFSAERTGGSVSTLTIQRTQQEDSAVYLCASSLPHQLAGGPRYTQYFGPGTRLTVL.

V and J are TRBV10-3 and TRBJ2-5, with 7 bases fitting TRBD1. This CDR3 is built from 15 residues. Per germline, CDR1 ENHRY and CDR2 SYGVKD. V shed 3 bases, J shed 2 bases, and the junction held 6 bases outside the gene matches. CDR3 sequence: CAISDSGQTQETQYF. The CDR3 bases are TGTGCCATCAGTGACTCGGGACAGACTCAAGAGACCCAGTACTTC.

This chain uses TRBV20-1 with TRBJ2-1, with TRBD2 as a possible D gene (6 bases). This CDR3 comprises 15 residues. Germline values: CDR1 DFQATT, CDR2 SNEGSKA (reference sequence). With 6 bases removed from V and 5 bases from J, the gap between germline ends came to 20 bases. CDR3 coding DNA: TGCAGTGCCCATCCCGGGACTTATTTCCACAATGAGCAGTTCTTC. Encoded protein: CSAHPGTYFHNEQFF.

The J gene is TRBJ1-5, the V gene TRBV20-1; 8 nucleotides match TRBD1. CDR3 length: 16 residues. With 5 bases clipped from V and 8 bases from J, the junction kept 17 bases outside the gene matches. In germline, CDR1 is DFQATT, CDR2 SNEGSKA (reference sequence). The CDR3: CSAVPLDRVVSEPQHF. For the CDR3, the DNA is TGCAGTGCTGTCCCATTGGACAGGGTTGTTTCAGAGCCCCAGCATTTT.

This chain connects TRBV3-1 to TRBJ2-6; D is perhaps TRBD1 or TRBD2 (6 bases each). This CDR3 has 19 amino acids. Germline V gives CDR1 LGHDT, CDR2 YNNKEL (reference sequence). V lost 3 bases to trimming and J lost 3 bases, with 21 bases between them. CDR3: CASSQGGHNPRYGANVLTF. Written as DNA, the CDR3 is TGTGCCAGCAGCCAGGGGGGACACAATCCTAGGTATGGGGCCAACGTCCTGACTTTC.

The rearrangement links TRBV20-1 to TRBJ1-5, with D perhaps matching TRBD1 (5 bases). Trimming shortened V by 5 bases and J by 5 bases, and 13 bases separated the two germline ends. Germline-derived CDR1 and CDR2 are DFQATT and SNEGSKA (reference sequence). The CDR3 is 13 residues long. CDR3 bases: TGCAGTGCTCCCAAGCAGGGTGATCAGCCCCAGCATTTT. It codes for CSAPKQGDQPQHF.

This chain joins TRBV12-5 and TRBJ2-5; D unresolved. TRBJ2-7 matches the DNA end more closely, so the J call is doubtful. This CDR3 is 12 amino acids long. CDR1 LGHNT and CDR2 FRNRAP come from the germline V gene. CDR3 nucleotides: TGTGCTAGTGGACGAGAAACCTACGAGCAGTACTTC. This codes for CASGRETYEQYF.

This clonotype was seen a handful of times. The chain employs TRBV20-1 and TRBJ2-3, with D possibly called TRBD1 or TRBD2 (6 bases each). The CDR3 spans 15 residues. Trimming pared 2 bases from V and 2 bases from J, leaving 14 bases between. Germline CDR1 reads DFQATT; CDR2 reads SNEGSKA (reference sequence). The CDR3 spells CSARSGAPNTDTQYF. The CDR3 bases are TGCAGTGCTAGATCGGGGGCTCCTAACACAGATACGCAGTATTTT.

V is TRBV6-2 or TRBV6-3 and J is TRBJ2-7, with 11 bases identical to TRBD1. Germline lookup yields CDR1 MNHEY and CDR2 SVGEGT. This CDR3 has 16 residues. The V segment lost 0 bases and the J segment 3 bases; nucleotides outside the gene matches: 4. The CDR3 protein is CASSYSPGQGVYEQYF. CDR3 nucleotide sequence: TGTGCCAGCAGTTACTCCCCGGGACAGGGGGTCTACGAGCAGTACTTC.

The rearrangement uses TRBV5-1 and TRBJ2-5, with D unresolved. Deletions cut 6 bases from V and 1 base from J, with 10 bases between. The CDR3 loop spans 13 amino acids. Germline V gives CDR1 SGHRS, CDR2 YFSETQ. CDR3 sequence reads: CASNSGGQETQYF. For the CDR3, the DNA is TGCGCCAGCAACTCAGGCGGCCAAGAGACCCAGTACTTC. The full variable domain, in which reference TRBV5-1 and TRBJ2-5 provide the parts outside the CDR3, is KAGVTQTPRYLIKTRGQQVTLSCSPISGHRSVSWYQQTPGQGLQFLFEYFSETQRNKGNFPGRFSGRQFSNSRSEMNVSTLELGDSALYLCASNSGGQETQYFGPGTRLLVL.